The rows below give T cell receptor beta chains drawn from one sample of a study of T cells in Graves' hyperthyroidism and ophthalmopathy. From the multiplex PCR reads, TCRdb called clonotypes with MiXCR, one entry per CDR3 protein. This sample carries roughly 740,000 distinct CDR3 sequences, about 17% of them seen once, and the ten largest clones take under 10%. Input material: blood. The receptors shown here come from a man aged 18 to 30 with Graves' hyperthyroidism. Both conserved end residues are part of each CDR3. A D gene is named only where the DNA matches it firmly. Rows may omit the clone size; those that give it use once, few, many or a size class.

TGTGCCAGCAGTTTATTTGGACAGGGGGACGAGCAGTACTTC | CASSLFGQGDEQYF | TRBV12-3/TRBV12-4 | few | TRBJ2-7 | TRBD1
TGTGCCAGCAGGGGACAGGGGCCCGGTTGGCCCCAGCATTTT | CASRGQGPGWPQHF | TRBV28 | many | TRBJ1-5 | TRBD1
TGCGCCAGCAGCCAAGAACTCCCGACCCAGCGGGCGTCCTACGAGCAGTACTTC | CASSQELPTQRASYEQYF | TRBV4-1 | few | TRBJ2-7 | -
TGTGCCAGCAGCAAAATACAGGGTATTAGCTACGAGCAGTACTTC | CASSKIQGISYEQYF | TRBV14 | few | TRBJ2-7 | -
TGTGCCAGCAGCGCTTGGGGCGGGAGGGCCTGGGAGCAGTTCTTC | CASSAWGGRAWEQFF | TRBV11-3 | - | TRBJ2-1 | TRBD2
TGTGCCAGCAGCTTGGGACTAGATAGCGGGACAAGCACAGATACGCAGTATTTT | CASSLGLDSGTSTDTQYF | TRBV11-1 | few | TRBJ2-3 | TRBD2
TGTGCCAGCAGCTTAAACACCGGGGAGCTGTTTTTT | CASSLNTGELFF | TRBV7-3 | many | TRBJ2-2 | -
TGTGCCAGCTCACCCCAGGTCGGACTCCTGTCTGGAAACACCATATATTTT | CASSPQVGLLSGNTIYF | TRBV18 | - | TRBJ1-3 | -
TGTGCCAGCAGTGATAGTTTTTGGACAGATGAAGCTTTCTTT | CASSDSFWTDEAFF | TRBV6-1 | many | TRBJ1-1 | -
TGTGCCAGCAGGACGGGGGGGAGGGAGGCAGATACGCAGTATTTT | CASRTGGREADTQYF | TRBV6-2/TRBV6-3 | - | TRBJ2-3 | TRBD2
TGTGCCAGCAGTTGGGACAGGCTTCGGAACACTGAAGCTTTCTTT | CASSWDRLRNTEAFF | TRBV5-5 | few | TRBJ1-1 | TRBD1